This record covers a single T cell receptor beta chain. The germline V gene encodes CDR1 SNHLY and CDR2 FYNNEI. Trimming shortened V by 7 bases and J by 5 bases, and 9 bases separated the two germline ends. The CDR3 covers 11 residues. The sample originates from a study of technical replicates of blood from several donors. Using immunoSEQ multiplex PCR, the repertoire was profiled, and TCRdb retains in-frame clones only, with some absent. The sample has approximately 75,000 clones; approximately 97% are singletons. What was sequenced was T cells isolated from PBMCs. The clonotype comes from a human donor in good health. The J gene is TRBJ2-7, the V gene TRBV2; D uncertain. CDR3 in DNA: TGTGCCAGCACCACCACAGACGAGCAGTACTTC. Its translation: CASTTTDEQYF. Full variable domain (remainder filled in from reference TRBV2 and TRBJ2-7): EPEVTQTPSHQVTQMGQEVILRCVPISNHLYFYWYRQILGQKVEFLVSFYNNEISEKSEIFDDQFSVERPDGSNFTLKIRSTKLEDSAMYFCASTTTDEQYFGPGTRLTVT.